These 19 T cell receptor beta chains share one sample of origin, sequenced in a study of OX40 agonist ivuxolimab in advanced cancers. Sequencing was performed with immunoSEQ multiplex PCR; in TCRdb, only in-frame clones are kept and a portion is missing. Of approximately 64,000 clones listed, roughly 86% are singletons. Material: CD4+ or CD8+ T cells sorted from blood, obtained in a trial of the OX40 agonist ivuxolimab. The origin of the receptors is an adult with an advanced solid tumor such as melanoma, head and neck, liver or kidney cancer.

CDR3 region: CASSLGSTGFYEQYF. As DNA, the CDR3 is TGCGCCAGCAGCTTGGGATCTACCGGGTTCTACGAGCAGTACTTC. This sequence joins TRBV5-1 and TRBJ2-7; D remains ambiguous. V was clipped by 0 bases and J by 3 bases, with 13 bases between them. The V gene's germline CDR1 is SGHRS and CDR2 YFSETQ. The CDR3 length is 15 residues. Using reference TRBV5-1 and TRBJ2-7 for the parts outside the CDR3, the full variable domain is KAGVTQTPRYLIKTRGQQVTLSCSPISGHRSVSWYQQTPGQGLQFLFEYFSETQRNKGNFPGRFSGRQFSNSRSEMNVSTLELGDSALYLCASSLGSTGFYEQYFGPGTRLTVT.

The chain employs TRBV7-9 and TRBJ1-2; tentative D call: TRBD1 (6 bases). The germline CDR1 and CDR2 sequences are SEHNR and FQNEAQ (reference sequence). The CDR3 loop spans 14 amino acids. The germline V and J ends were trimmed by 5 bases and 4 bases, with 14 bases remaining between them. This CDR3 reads CASSHTGTPYGYTF. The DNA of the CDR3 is TGTGCCAGCAGCCACACCGGGACACCCTATGGCTACACCTTC.

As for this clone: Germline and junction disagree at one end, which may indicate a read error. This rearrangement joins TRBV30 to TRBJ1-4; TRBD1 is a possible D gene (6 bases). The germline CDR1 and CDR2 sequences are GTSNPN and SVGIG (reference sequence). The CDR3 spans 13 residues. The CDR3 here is CARRGEDNEKLFF. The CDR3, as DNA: TGTGCCCGGAGGGGGGAGGATAATGAAAAACTGTTTTTT.

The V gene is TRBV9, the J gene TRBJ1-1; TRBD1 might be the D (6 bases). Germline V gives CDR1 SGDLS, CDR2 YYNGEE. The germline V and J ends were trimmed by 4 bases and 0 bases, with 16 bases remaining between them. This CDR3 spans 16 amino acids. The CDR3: CASSPGGPPMNTEAFF. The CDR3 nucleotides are TGTGCCAGCAGCCCGGGGGGGCCACCCATGAACACTGAAGCTTTCTTT.

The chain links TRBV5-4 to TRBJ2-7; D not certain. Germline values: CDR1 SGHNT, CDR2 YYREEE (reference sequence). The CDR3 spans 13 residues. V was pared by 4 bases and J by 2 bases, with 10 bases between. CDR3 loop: CASSRGTTYEQYF. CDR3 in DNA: TGTGCCAGCAGCCGTGGCACCACCTACGAGCAGTACTTC.

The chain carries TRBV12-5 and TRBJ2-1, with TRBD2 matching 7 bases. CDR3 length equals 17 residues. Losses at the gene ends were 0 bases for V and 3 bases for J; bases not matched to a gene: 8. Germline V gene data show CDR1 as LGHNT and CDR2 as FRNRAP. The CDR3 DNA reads TGTGCTAGTGGTTTGGTACTTGGGCGGGAGCTCTACAATGAGCAGTTCTTC. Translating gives CASGLVLGRELYNEQFF.

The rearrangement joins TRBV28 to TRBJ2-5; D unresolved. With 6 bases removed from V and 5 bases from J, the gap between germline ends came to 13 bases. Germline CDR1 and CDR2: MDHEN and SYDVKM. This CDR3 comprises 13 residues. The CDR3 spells CASRFTNEETQYF. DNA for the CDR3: TGTGCCAGCAGGTTTACGAACGAGGAGACCCAGTACTTC.

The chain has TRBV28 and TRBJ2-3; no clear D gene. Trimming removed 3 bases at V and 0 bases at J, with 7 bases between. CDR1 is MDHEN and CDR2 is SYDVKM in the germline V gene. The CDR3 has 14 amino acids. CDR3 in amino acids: CASSLPLSTDTQYF. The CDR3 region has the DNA TGTGCCAGCAGTTTGCCCCTTAGCACAGATACGCAGTATTTT.

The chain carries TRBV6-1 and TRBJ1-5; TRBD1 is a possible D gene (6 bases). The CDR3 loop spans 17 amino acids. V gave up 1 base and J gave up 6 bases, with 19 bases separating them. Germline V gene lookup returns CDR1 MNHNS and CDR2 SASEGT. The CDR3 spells CASSEEQGGFGGQPQHF. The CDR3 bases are TGTGCCAGCAGTGAAGAACAGGGTGGGTTTGGTGGTCAGCCCCAGCATTTT.

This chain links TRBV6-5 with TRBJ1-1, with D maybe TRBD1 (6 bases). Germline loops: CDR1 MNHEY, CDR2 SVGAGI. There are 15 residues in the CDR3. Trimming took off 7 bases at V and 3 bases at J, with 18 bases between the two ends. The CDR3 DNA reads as TGTGCCAGCAAGACACTTGACTCAGGGGACACTGAAGCTTTCTTT. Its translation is CASKTLDSGDTEAFF.

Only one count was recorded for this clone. The CDR3 here is CASSQQWGETQYF. The CDR3 coding sequence is TGTGCCAGCAGCCAACAGTGGGGGGAGACCCAGTACTTC. The gene calls are TRBV7-2 and TRBJ2-5, with D perhaps matching TRBD1 or TRBD2 (5 bases each). Deletions cut 5 bases from V and 5 bases from J, with 12 bases between. There are 13 residues in the CDR3. Germline V CDR1 and CDR2: SGHTA, FQGNSA. Drawing the rest from reference TRBV7-2 and TRBJ2-5, the complete variable domain is GAGVSQSPSNKVTEKGKDVELRCDPISGHTALYWYRQSLGQGLEFLIYFQGNSAPDKSGLPSDRFSAERTGGSVSTLTIQRTQQEDSAVYLCASSQQWGETQYFGPGTRLLVL.

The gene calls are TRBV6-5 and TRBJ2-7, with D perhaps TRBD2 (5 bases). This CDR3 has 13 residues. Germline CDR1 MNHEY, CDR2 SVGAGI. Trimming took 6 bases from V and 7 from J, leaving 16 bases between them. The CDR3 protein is CASRRTYGGEQYF. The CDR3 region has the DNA TGTGCCAGCAGACGGACTTACGGTGGGGAGCAGTACTTC.

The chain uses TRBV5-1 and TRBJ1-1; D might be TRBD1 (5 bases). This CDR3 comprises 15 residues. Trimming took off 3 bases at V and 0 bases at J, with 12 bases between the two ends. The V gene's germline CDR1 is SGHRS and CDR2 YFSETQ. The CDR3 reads CASSSRGYMNTEAFF. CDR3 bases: TGCGCCAGCAGCTCCCGGGGCTACATGAACACTGAAGCTTTCTTT.

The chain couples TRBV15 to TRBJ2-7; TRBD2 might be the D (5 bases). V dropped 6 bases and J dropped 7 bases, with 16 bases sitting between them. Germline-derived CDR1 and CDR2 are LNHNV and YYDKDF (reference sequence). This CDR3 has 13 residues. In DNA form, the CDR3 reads TGTGCCACCAGGAACGAAGGGCCGGGGGAGCAGTACTTC. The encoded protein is CATRNEGPGEQYF.

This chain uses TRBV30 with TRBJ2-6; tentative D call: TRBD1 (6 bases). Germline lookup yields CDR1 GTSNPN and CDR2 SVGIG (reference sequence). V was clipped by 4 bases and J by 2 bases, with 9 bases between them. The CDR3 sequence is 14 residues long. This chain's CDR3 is CAWTRGTGANVLTF. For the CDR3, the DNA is TGTGCCTGGACCAGGGGAACTGGGGCCAACGTCCTGACTTTC.

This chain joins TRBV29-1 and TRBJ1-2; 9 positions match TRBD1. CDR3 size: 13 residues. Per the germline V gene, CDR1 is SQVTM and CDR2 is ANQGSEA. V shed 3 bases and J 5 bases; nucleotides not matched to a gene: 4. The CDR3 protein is CSVDGTGLYGYTF. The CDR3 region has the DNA TGCAGCGTTGATGGGACAGGGCTTTATGGCTACACCTTC.

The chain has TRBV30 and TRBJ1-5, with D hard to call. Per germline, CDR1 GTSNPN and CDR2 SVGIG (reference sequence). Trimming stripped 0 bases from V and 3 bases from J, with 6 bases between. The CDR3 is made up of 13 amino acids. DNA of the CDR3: TGTGCCTGGAGTGTGCGGGACAATCAGCCCCAGCATTTT. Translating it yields CAWSVRDNQPQHF.

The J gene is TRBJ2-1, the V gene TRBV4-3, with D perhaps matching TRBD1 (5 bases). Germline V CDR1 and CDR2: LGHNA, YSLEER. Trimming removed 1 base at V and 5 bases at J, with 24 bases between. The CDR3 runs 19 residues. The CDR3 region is CASSQVVAGQIRENNEQFF. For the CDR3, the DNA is TGCGCCAGCAGCCAAGTCGTGGCAGGGCAGATACGAGAGAACAATGAGCAGTTCTTC.

The CDR3 bases are TGTGCCAGTAGTGTCGGCACAGATACGCAGTATTTT. It is translated as CASSVGTDTQYF. J is TRBJ2-3 and V is TRBV19; D gene uncertain. V lost 5 bases and J 1 base, leaving 4 bases between the germline ends. The CDR3 covers 12 residues. The V gene's germline CDR1 is LNHDA and CDR2 SQIVND (reference sequence).